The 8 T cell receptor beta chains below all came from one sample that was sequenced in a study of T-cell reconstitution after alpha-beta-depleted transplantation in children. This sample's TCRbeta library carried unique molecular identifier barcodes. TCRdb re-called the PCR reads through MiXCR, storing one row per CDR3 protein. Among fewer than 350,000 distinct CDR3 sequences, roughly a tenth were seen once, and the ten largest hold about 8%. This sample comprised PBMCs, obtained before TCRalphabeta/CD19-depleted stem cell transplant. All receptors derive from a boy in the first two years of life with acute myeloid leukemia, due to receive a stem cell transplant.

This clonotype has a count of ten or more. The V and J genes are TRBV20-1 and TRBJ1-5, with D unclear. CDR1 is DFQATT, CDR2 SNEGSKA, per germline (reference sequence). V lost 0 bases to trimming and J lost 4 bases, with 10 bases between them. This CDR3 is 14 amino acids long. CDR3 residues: CSAREGGRNQPQHF. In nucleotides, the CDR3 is TGCAGTGCTAGAGAAGGAGGGAGAAATCAGCCCCAGCATTTT.

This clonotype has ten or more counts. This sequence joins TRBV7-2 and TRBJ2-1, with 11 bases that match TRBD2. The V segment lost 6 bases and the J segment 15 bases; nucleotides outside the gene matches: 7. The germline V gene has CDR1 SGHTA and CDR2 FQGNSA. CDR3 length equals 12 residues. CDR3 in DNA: TGTGCCAGCAGGCCCACTAGCGGGGGTCCGTTCTTC. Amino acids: CASRPTSGGPFF.

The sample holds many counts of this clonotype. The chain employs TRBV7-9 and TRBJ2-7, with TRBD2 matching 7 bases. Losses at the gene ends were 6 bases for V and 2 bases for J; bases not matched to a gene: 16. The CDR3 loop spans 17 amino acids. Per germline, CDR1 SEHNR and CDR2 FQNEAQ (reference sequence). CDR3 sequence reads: CASRPTGNGRNPYEQYF. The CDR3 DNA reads TGTGCCAGCAGACCGACCGGAAACGGGAGGAACCCCTACGAGCAGTACTTC.

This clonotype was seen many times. CDR3 sequence: CASSWERGTDTQYF. The CDR3, as DNA: TGCGCCAGCAGCTGGGAGCGGGGCACAGATACGCAGTATTTT. The chain uses TRBV5-1 and TRBJ2-3, with D tentatively TRBD2 (6 bases). Germline values: CDR1 SGHRS, CDR2 YFSETQ. Trimming took off 3 bases at V and 1 base at J, with 9 bases between the two ends. The CDR3 is 14 amino acids.

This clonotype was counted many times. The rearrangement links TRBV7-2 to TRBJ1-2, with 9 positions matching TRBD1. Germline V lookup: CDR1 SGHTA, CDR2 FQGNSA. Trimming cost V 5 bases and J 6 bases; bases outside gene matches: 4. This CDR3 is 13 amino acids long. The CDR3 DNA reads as TGTGCCAGCAGCCCACAGGGGGCCCATGGCTACACCTTC. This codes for CASSPQGAHGYTF.

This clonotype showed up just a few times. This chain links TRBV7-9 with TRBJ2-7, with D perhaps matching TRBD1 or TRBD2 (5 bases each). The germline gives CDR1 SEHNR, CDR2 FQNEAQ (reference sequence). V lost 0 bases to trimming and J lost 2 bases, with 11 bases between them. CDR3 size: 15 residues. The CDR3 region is CASSLAGGGAYEQYF. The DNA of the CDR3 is TGTGCCAGCAGCTTAGCGGGTGGGGGAGCCTACGAGCAGTACTTC.

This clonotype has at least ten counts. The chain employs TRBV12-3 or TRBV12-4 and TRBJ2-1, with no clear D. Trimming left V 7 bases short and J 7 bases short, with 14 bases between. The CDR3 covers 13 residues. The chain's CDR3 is CASTLMRGNEQFF. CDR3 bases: TGTGCCAGCACCCTAATGCGTGGAAATGAGCAGTTCTTC.

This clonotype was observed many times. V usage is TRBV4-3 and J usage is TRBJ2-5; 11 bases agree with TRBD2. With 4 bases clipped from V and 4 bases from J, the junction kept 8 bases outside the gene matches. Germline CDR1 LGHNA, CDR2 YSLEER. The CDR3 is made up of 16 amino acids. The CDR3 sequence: CASSRGTSGGLETQYF. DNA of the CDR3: TGCGCCAGCAGCCGAGGGACTAGCGGAGGGCTAGAGACCCAGTACTTC.